The clone carrying this T cell receptor (beta chain) was detected a few times. These data come from a study of T-cell reconstitution after alpha-beta-depleted transplantation in children. Construction of the TCRbeta library involved unique molecular identifiers. TCRdb recomputed calls from the PCR reads with MiXCR, one row per CDR3 protein. In the table there are some 600,000 distinct CDR3 sequences, under 15% of which are singletons. Germline trimming cut 7 bases from V and 3 bases from J; bases unmatched to any gene: 11. The CDR3 runs to 16 residues. This sequence originates from a male patient younger than 18 who had a stem cell transplant for acute myeloid leukemia, so the T cells may come from the graft donor. Here the sequenced sample was PBMCs, mostly from graft donor cells, taken 360 days after TCRalphabeta/CD19-depleted stem cell transplant. The rearrangement links TRBV12-3 or TRBV12-4 to TRBJ1-1, with 10 bases aligning to TRBD1. CDR3 sequence: CASTPGTGVAHTEAFF. The DNA for the CDR3 is TGTGCCAGCACCCCCGGGACAGGGGTTGCCCACACTGAAGCTTTCTTT.